This T cell receptor beta chain was obtained from a study of blood T cell repertoires in COVID-19 (TCRdb year 2020). Turning to the overall study: Samples from collaborators originated in the United States, Italy and Spain and spanned both the acute and convalescent phases of COVID-19. The prospective study material was composed of cDNA or gDNA derived from T cells, B-cell-depleted T cells, or PBMCs. Deeply sampled blood TCRbeta repertoires from subjects exposed to, actively infected with, or recovered from COVID-19 were included in the dataset. The repertoires were released in a freely available public database intended as a resource for research on the immune response to SARS-CoV-2. Samples were obtained from the ongoing ImmuneRACE study (first 160 participants) and from 1,254 subjects provided by 6 global collaborators. Nearly every sample came with metadata listing a de-identified subject ID, COVID-19 status, age in years and sex. Where available, HLA class I and class II types were obtained from metadata supplied by the sample provider rather than from assay-based typing. On the study overall, not on this receptor specifically: Clinical and demographic metadata were provided uncurated, with the amount varying by source and participant.

TCRbeta CDR3 regions were amplified from genomic DNA by means of the immunoSEQ Assay, a bias-controlled multiplex PCR. Under the source paper's analysis protocol: Within the assay, amplification of reference gene primers was used to estimate how many nucleated cells each sample contained. Sequence reads were collapsed and filtered to measure the absolute abundance of every unique TCRbeta CDR3 rearrangement. Productive Simpson clonality was computed per sample as the square root of Simpson's diversity index over productive rearrangements. This immuneACCESS table, as held by TCRdb, lists in-frame sequences with V and J called but not all clones. Of the missing ones, under half trace to an unresolved V gene in checked studies; the others have no known cause. That table supplies the V and J calls and clone size; D and trimming were determined from the DNA. The sample has some 250,000 clones on record, approximately 85% of them singletons. The top ten clones comprise under 2.5% of the sample.

Participants in the prospective study were aged roughly 18 to 100 years, lived in approximately 26 United States geographic areas, and enrolled through a virtual design. In the prospective study, cohorts were assigned on the basis of participant-reported clinical history obtained from a screening survey and a study questionnaire. Recovered participants in ImmuneRACE Cohort 3 were defined as having two consecutive negative NP/OP PCR tests, clearance from a healthcare professional, or resolution of symptoms. In the prospective study, whole blood, serum and a nasopharyngeal or oropharyngeal swab were collected from each participant by mobile phlebotomists. Over an approximately 2-month period, participants in the prospective study had the option of providing additional blood draws and questionnaires. Before DNA extraction, prospective study blood samples were shipped either frozen or at room temperature.

The CDR3 spans 15 residues, from the cysteine through the phenylalanine. The kept DNA is CDR3 alone, 45 bases in frame from the first base. The germline V gene supplies CDR1 SGHDN and CDR2 FVKESK. V loses 0 bases, J loses 5 bases, and the germline ends lie 13 bases apart. A remark on this clone: Its target antigen remains unknown. No much larger clonotype is one base removed from it; base qualities were not supplied.

The source of this sequence is a woman in her fifties or sixties who had recovered from COVID-19. Recombination linked TRBV14 to TRBJ1-2, with TRBD1 perhaps the D gene, on 5 matching bases. Specimen: PBMCs or T cells enriched from blood (not recorded which). CDR3 protein: CASSQDQGGIYGYTF. The nucleotides are TGTGCCAGCAGCCAAGATCAGGGTGGGATTTATGGCTACACCTTC.